Sequencing of this T cell receptor beta chain was carried out in a study of shared clonotypes between healthy human individuals. Generated by immunoSEQ multiplex PCR, the TCRdb table keeps only in-frame clones and is missing some. Among some 1.5 million clones, roughly 97% were seen once, and the ten largest hold approximately 1.1%. The sample consisted of naive CD4+ T cells sorted from blood. Described subset: CD45RA+ positively selected. This TCR derives from a man aged 30-40 years in good health.

CDR3 residues: CAISESVNSYEQYF. The CDR3 region has the DNA TGTGCCATCAGTGAGTCGGTTAACTCCTACGAGCAGTACTTC. The rearrangement uses TRBV10-3 and TRBJ2-7, with D unresolved. Per germline, CDR1 ENHRY and CDR2 SYGVKD. Deletions cut 0 bases from V and 0 bases from J, with 6 bases between. The length of the CDR3 is 14 residues.